A single sample is the source of the 8 T cell receptor beta chains below, sequenced in a study of T cell changes during pregnancy in multiple sclerosis. This table comes from immunoSEQ multiplex PCR, and its TCRdb copy is limited to in-frame clones, with some not included. This table holds some 62,000 clones, approximately 90% found once. Sequencing used peripheral blood, obtained in the second trimester of pregnancy. These receptors all stem from a female donor in good health, enrolled as a control in a pregnancy study.

V gene TRBV5-8 combines with J gene TRBJ1-4; D is possibly TRBD1 (5 bases). V was trimmed by 4 bases and J by 15 bases, leaving 22 bases between them. CDR3 length: 14 residues. Germline assignment: CDR1 SGHTS and CDR2 YDEGEE. The CDR3 is CASSLGAGRGRVFF. The CDR3 coding sequence is TGTGCCAGCAGCCTTGGGGCAGGGAGGGGCCGCGTGTTTTTT.

The chain joins TRBV5-4 to TRBJ2-5, with D possibly TRBD1 on 6 matching bases. Trimming removed 0 bases from V and 3 bases from J, with 18 bases in between. Per germline, CDR1 SGHNT and CDR2 YYREEE (reference sequence). The CDR3 totals 17 residues. The CDR3 DNA reads as TGTGCCAGCAGCTTGGTTCCAGGACAGAAGCCAAAAGAGACCCAGTACTTC. Translated: CASSLVPGQKPKETQYF.

The chain employs TRBV18 and TRBJ2-7, with D maybe TRBD1 (5 bases). V lost 2 bases, J lost 2 bases, and 13 bases lay in between. Germline CDR1 reads KGHSH; CDR2 reads LQKENI. CDR3 length equals 15 residues. In DNA, the CDR3 is TGTGCCAGCTCACCAACCACTACAGGAACCTACGAGCAGTACTTC. It yields the protein CASSPTTTGTYEQYF.

The chain recombines TRBV2 with TRBJ2-3, with 10 bases that match TRBD2. The CDR3 runs 21 residues. Germline V gene sequence: CDR1 SNHLY, CDR2 FYNNEI. J lost 4 bases, V lost 6 bases, and 25 bases had no gene match. The CDR3 DNA is TGTGCCAGCAGGGACCCCACACTGGCTCTGACTAGCGGGCTTTTATCAGATACGCAGTATTTT. This encodes CASRDPTLALTSGLLSDTQYF.

This chain joins TRBV11-1 and TRBJ2-7; 9 bases map to TRBD1. Trimming took 6 bases from V and 6 from J; bases not matched to a gene: 18. The CDR3 covers 17 residues. Germline V gene sequence: CDR1 SGHAT, CDR2 FQDESV (reference sequence). This CDR3 reads CASRSTVRPGQGREQYF. The DNA for the CDR3 is TGTGCCAGCAGATCCACGGTCAGACCGGGACAGGGACGCGAGCAGTACTTC. The full variable domain, in which reference TRBV11-1 and TRBJ2-7 provide the parts outside the CDR3, is EAEVAQSPRYKITEKSQAVAFWCDPISGHATLYWYRQILGQGPELLVQFQDESVVDDSQLPKDRFSAERLKGVDSTLKIQPAELGDSAMYLCASRSTVRPGQGREQYFGPGTRLTVT.

The genes are TRBV28 and TRBJ1-2, with D possibly TRBD1 on 5 matching bases. CDR1 and CDR2 (germline): MDHEN, SYDVKM. Trimming shortened V by 1 base and J by 4 bases, and 13 bases separated the two germline ends. CDR3 size: 15 residues. CDR3 residues: CASSLFGTRGYGYTF. CDR3 nucleotide sequence: TGTGCCAGCAGTTTATTTGGGACTAGGGGCTATGGCTACACCTTC.

The genes are TRBV27 and TRBJ1-5; D remains unclear. The CDR3 runs to 14 residues. V was trimmed by 8 bases and J by 3 bases, leaving 14 bases between them. Per germline, CDR1 MNHEY and CDR2 SMNVEV (reference sequence). The CDR3: CASRINGDNQPQHF. For the CDR3, the DNA is TGTGCCAGCCGAATAAACGGTGACAATCAGCCCCAGCATTTT.

The chain carries TRBV18 and TRBJ1-2; D remains unclear. The V gene's germline CDR1 is KGHSH and CDR2 LQKENI. This CDR3 is built from 15 residues. With 3 bases removed from V and 1 base from J, the gap between germline ends came to 12 bases. CDR3 protein: CASSPEADINYGYTF. DNA for the CDR3: TGTGCCAGCTCACCGGAGGCAGATATTAACTATGGCTACACCTTC.